This T cell receptor (beta chain) was retrieved from a study of beta chain features in type 1 diabetes. General study points: Reduced insertions and increased deletions marked VDJ junctions in type 1 diabetes patients. There was a moderate but significant shortening of TCRB CDR3s in all four CD4+ subsets of Type 1 diabetes patients. A closer apparent resemblance between naive, central memory and Treg TCRB repertoires was seen in patients than in healthy donors.

This clone turned up a few times. Its antigen is currently unknown. The investigators reverse transcribed all of the isolated RNA, so they sequenced expressed TCRB transcripts. The table came from immunoSEQ multiplex PCR; TCRdb's copy has only in-frame clones and leaves some out. The sample yields 250,000 or so clones, roughly 22% seen once. CD4+ cells of the naive, central memory, regulatory and stem cell-like memory types were sorted via CD45RO/CCR7/CD25/CD127/CD95/CD27. This CDR3 has 14 amino acids. V was shortened by 0 bases and J by 9 bases, with 12 bases between the two germline ends. Germline V gene sequence: CDR1 ENHRY, CDR2 SYGVKD.

The gene calls are TRBV10-3 and TRBJ2-1; D might be TRBD1 (5 bases). The sequenced sample was naive CD4+ T cells from blood. The receptor was isolated from a woman aged 40 to 50 with type 1 diabetes. CDR3 nucleotides: TGTGCCATCAGTGAGTCGACGGACATGACTGAGCAGTTCTTC. This codes for CAISESTDMTEQFF.